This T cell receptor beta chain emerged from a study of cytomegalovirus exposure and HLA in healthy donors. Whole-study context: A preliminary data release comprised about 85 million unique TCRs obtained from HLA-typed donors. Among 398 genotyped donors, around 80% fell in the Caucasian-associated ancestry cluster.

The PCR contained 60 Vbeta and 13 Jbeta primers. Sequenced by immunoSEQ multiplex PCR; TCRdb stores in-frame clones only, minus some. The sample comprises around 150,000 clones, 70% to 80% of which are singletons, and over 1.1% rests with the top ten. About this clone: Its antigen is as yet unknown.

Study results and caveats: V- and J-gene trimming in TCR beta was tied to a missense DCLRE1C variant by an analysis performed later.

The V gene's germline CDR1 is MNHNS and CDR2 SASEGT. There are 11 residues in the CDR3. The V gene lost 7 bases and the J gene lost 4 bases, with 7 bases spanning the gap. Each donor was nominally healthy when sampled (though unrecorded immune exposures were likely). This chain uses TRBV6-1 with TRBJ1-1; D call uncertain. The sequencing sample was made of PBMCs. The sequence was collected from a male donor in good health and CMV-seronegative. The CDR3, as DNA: TGTGCCAGCACGGAGGGCACTGAAGCTTTCTTT. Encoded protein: CASTEGTEAFF.